These 10 T cell receptor beta chains originate from one sample sequenced in a study of blood T cell repertoires in COVID-19. Only in-frame clones appear in the TCRdb table, and some are missing; sequencing was by immunoSEQ multiplex PCR. The table lists 200,000 to 250,000 clones, about four fifths of them singletons. The material sequenced was PBMCs or T cells enriched from blood (not recorded which). The receptors originated from a woman in her forties who had been exposed to COVID-19.

The V gene is TRBV5-4, the J gene TRBJ1-2, with 10 nucleotides matching TRBD1. The germline CDR1 and CDR2 sequences are SGHNT and YYREEE (reference sequence). The length of the CDR3 is 15 residues. Unmatched junction bases numbered 9, after V lost 3 bases and J lost 7 bases. CDR3 nucleotides: TGTGCCAGCAGCTCCCTAGGACAGGGGGGCTCTGGCTACACCTTC. Its translation: CASSSLGQGGSGYTF.

CDR3 DNA: TGTGCCAGCAGCCGAGCTAGCGGGGCTTCCTACGAGCAGTACTTC. Translating gives CASSRASGASYEQYF. This chain links TRBV11-1 with TRBJ2-7, with 9 nucleotides matching TRBD2. This CDR3 region has 15 residues. The J segment lost 1 base and the V segment lost 5 bases, leaving 6 bases of the junction unmatched. The germline gives CDR1 SGHAT, CDR2 FQDESV (reference sequence).

The CDR3 reads CAWDRDNYNEQFF. CDR3 DNA sequence: TGTGCCTGGGACCGGGATAACTACAATGAGCAGTTCTTC. The chain combines TRBV30 with TRBJ2-1; a weak D match, TRBD2 (5 bases). Germline assignment: CDR1 GTSNPN and CDR2 SVGIG (reference sequence). The CDR3 consists of 13 residues. Trimming removed 5 bases at V and 3 bases at J, with 11 bases between.

V usage is TRBV7-5 and J usage is TRBJ2-1; the DNA was not compared with TRBD2, the D call given in the table. TRBV7-5 is listed as a pseudogene. The CDR3 is made up of 12 amino acids. The CDR3 spells CARNGGDNEQFF. The CDR3 region has the DNA TGTGCCAGAAACGGGGGGGACAATGAGCAGTTCTTC.

This clone was counted once. CDR3 protein: CASSTQGWTGRGSYEQYF. Written as DNA, the CDR3 is TGTGCCAGCAGCACACAGGGTTGGACAGGGAGGGGCTCCTACGAGCAGTACTTC. The genes are TRBV7-9 and TRBJ2-7; weak D call: TRBD1 (8 bases). Trimming cost V 5 bases and J 0 bases, with 23 bases left between them. The CDR3 loop spans 18 amino acids. Germline V CDR1 and CDR2: SEHNR, FQNEAQ (reference sequence). The full variable domain, in which reference TRBV7-9 and TRBJ2-7 provide the parts outside the CDR3, is DTGVSQNPRHKITKRGQNVTFRCDPISEHNRLYWYRQTLGQGPEFLTYFQNEAQLEKSRLLSDRFSAERPKGSFSTLEIQRTEQGDSAMYLCASSTQGWTGRGSYEQYFGPGTRLTVT.

The chain couples TRBV27 to TRBJ2-1, with D possibly TRBD1 on 5 matching bases. This CDR3 has 14 residues. Per germline, CDR1 MNHEY and CDR2 SMNVEV (reference sequence). With 2 bases removed from V and 7 bases from J, the gap between germline ends came to 12 bases. The CDR3 DNA is TGTGCCAGCAGTTTAAACAGGCCCTGGAATGAGCAGTTCTTC. Translating it yields CASSLNRPWNEQFF.

This clone was seen a handful of times. The rearrangement uses TRBV2 and TRBJ1-1; tentative D call: TRBD1 (6 bases). The CDR3 has 17 residues. With 0 bases removed from V and 2 bases from J, the gap between germline ends came to 16 bases. From germline, CDR1 is SNHLY and CDR2 FYNNEI. The CDR3 reads CASSEALVGGHNTEAFF. CDR3 coding DNA: TGTGCCAGCAGTGAAGCGCTTGTAGGGGGTCATAACACTGAAGCTTTCTTT.

The chain couples TRBV7-2 to TRBJ1-5, with D possibly matching TRBD1 (6 bases). Deletions cut 1 base from V and 9 bases from J, with 7 bases between. The CDR3 extends over 12 amino acids. The V gene's germline CDR1 is SGHTA and CDR2 FQGNSA. CDR3 in amino acids: CASSLGGGPQHF. CDR3 coding DNA: TGTGCCAGCAGCTTAGGAGGGGGGCCCCAGCATTTT.

The chain links TRBV4-3 to TRBJ1-2; 9 bases are a match to TRBD1. CDR3 length: 15 residues. Per the germline V gene, CDR1 is LGHNA and CDR2 is YSLEER. With 1 base clipped from V and 8 bases from J, the junction kept 8 bases outside the gene matches. Here the CDR3 DNA reads TGCGCCAGCAGCCAAGGGACGACAGGGGGTAGGGGCTACACCTTC. This translates into CASSQGTTGGRGYTF.

The CDR3 sequence: CASSSDSGINEQFF. CDR3 nucleotides: TGTGCCAGCAGCTCGGATAGCGGGATAAATGAGCAGTTCTTC. This chain joins TRBV11-2 and TRBJ2-1; TRBD2 agrees at 8 bases. The CDR3 is 14 amino acids. Germline V gene data show CDR1 as SGHAT and CDR2 as FQNNGV. The J segment lost 7 bases and the V segment lost 4 bases, leaving 6 bases of the junction unmatched.